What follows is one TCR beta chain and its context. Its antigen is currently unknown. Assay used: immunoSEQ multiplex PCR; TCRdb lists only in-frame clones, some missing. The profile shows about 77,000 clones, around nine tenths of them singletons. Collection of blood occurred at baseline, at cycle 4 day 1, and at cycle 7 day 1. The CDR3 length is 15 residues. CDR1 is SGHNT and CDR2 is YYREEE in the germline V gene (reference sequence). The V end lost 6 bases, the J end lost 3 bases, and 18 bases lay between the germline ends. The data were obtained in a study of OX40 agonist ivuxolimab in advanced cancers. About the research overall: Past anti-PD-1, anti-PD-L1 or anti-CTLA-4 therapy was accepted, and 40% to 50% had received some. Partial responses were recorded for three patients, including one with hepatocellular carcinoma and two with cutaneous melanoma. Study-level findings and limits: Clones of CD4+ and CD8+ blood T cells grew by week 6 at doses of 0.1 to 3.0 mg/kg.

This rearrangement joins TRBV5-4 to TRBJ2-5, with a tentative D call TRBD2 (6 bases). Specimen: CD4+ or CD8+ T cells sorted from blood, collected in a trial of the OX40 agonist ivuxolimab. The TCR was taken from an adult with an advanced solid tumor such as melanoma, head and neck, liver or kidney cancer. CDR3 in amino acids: CASNRLGLGEETQYF. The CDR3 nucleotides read TGTGCCAGCAACAGACTGGGACTCGGCGAAGAGACCCAGTACTTC.